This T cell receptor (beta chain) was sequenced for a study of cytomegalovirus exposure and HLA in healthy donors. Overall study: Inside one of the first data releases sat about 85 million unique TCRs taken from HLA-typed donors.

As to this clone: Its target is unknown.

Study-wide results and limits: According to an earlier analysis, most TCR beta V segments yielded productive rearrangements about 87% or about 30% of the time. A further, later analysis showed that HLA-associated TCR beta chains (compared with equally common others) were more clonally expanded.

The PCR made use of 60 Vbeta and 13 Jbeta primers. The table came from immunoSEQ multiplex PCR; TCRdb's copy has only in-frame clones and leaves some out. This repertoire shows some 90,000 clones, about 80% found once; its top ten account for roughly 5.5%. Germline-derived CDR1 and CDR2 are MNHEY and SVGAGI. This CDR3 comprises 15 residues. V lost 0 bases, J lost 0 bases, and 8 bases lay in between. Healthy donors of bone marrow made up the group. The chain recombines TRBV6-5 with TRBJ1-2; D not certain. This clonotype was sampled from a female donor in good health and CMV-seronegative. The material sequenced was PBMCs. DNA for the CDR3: TGTGCCAGCAGTTACTCGGAGGGAGCTAACTATGGCTACACCTTC. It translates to CASSYSEGANYGYTF.